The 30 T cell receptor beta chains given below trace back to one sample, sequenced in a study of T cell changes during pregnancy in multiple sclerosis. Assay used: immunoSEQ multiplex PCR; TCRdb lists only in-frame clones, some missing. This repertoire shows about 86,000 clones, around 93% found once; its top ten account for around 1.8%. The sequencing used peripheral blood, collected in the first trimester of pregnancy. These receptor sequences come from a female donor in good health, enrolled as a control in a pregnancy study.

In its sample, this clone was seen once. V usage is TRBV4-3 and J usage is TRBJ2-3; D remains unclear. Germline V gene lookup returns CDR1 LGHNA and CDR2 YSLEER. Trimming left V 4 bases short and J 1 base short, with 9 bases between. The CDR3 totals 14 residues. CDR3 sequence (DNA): TGCGCCAGCAGCCCGTCCCGAGGCACAGATACGCAGTATTTT. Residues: CASSPSRGTDTQYF.

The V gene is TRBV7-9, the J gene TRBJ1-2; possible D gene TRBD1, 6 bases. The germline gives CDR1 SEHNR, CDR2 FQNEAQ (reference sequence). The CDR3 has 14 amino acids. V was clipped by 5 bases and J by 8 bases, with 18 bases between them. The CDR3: CASSPPGDIRGYTF. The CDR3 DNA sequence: TGTGCCAGCAGCCCACCAGGGGACATCCGGGGCTACACCTTC. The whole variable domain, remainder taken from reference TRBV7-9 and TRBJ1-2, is DTGVSQNPRHKITKRGQNVTFRCDPISEHNRLYWYRQTLGQGPEFLTYFQNEAQLEKSRLLSDRFSAERPKGSFSTLEIQRTEQGDSAMYLCASSPPGDIRGYTFGSGTRLTVV.

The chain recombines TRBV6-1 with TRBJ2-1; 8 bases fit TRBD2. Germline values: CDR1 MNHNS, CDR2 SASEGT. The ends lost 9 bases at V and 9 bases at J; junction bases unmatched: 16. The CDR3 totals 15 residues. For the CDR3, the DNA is TGTGCCAGTAAGACGTCGGGGGGGCAGGGTGGTGAGCAGTTCTTC. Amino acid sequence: CASKTSGGQGGEQFF.

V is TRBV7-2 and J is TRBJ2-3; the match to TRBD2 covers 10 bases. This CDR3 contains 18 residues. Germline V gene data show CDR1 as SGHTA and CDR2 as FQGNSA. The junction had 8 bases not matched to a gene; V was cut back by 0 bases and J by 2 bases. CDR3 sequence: CASSLASSSGGPTDTQYF. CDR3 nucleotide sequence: TGTGCCAGCAGCTTAGCCTCCTCTAGCGGGGGCCCCACAGATACGCAGTATTTT.

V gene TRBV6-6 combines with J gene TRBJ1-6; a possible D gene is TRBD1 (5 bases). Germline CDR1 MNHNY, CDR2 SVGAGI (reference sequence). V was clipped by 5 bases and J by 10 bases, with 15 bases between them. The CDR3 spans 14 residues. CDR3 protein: CASSGAPMASPLHF. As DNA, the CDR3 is TGTGCCAGCAGTGGGGCACCTATGGCATCACCCCTCCACTTT.

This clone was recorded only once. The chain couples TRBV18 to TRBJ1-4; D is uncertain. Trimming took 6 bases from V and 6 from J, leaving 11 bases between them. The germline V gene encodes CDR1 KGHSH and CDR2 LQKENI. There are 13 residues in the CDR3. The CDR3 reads CASSSGQDEKLFF. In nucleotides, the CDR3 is TGTGCCAGCTCTTCCGGCCAGGATGAAAAACTGTTTTTT.

The CDR3 nucleotides are TGTGCCAGCAGCTTATTGACAATTGAGCAGTTCTTC. Translation gives CASSLLTIEQFF. The genes are TRBV7-2 and TRBJ2-1, with unresolved D. The CDR3 consists of 12 residues. The germline V gene encodes CDR1 SGHTA and CDR2 FQGNSA. V lost 2 bases and J lost 9, with 8 bases in between.

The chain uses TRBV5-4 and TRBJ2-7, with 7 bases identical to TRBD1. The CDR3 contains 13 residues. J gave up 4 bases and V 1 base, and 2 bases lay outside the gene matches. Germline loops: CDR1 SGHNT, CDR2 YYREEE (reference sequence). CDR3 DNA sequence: TGTGCCAGCAGCTTGTTCAGGGGGTACGAGCAGTACTTC. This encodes CASSLFRGYEQYF.

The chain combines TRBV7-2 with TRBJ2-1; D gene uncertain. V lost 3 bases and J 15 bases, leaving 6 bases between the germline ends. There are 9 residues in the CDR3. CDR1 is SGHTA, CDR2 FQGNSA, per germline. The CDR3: CASSFSRFF. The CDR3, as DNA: TGTGCCAGCAGCTTTAGTCGGTTCTTC.

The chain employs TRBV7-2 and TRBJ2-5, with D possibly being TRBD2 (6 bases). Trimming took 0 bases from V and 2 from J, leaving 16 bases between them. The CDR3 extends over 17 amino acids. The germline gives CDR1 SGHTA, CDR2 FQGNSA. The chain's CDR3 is CASSLAGVGTEQETQYF. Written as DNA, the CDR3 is TGTGCCAGCAGCTTAGCCGGGGTGGGGACTGAACAAGAGACCCAGTACTTC.

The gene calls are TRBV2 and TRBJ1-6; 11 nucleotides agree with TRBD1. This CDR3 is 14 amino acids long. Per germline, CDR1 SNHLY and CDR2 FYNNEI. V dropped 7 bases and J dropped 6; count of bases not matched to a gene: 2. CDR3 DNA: TGTGCCAGCAATGGACAGGGGGCTAATTCACCCCTCCACTTT. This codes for CASNGQGANSPLHF. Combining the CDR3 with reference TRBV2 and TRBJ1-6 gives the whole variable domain EPEVTQTPSHQVTQMGQEVILRCVPISNHLYFYWYRQILGQKVEFLVSFYNNEISEKSEIFDDQFSVERPDGSNFTLKIRSTKLEDSAMYFCASNGQGANSPLHFGNGTRLTVT.

CDR3 coding DNA: TGCAGCGTTTATGACAGCCATGGCTACACCTTC. Protein sequence: CSVYDSHGYTF. V gene TRBV29-1 combines with J gene TRBJ1-2; D might be TRBD1 (5 bases). Deletions cut 5 bases from V and 6 bases from J, with 10 bases between. Germline V gene data show CDR1 as SQVTM and CDR2 as ANQGSEA. This CDR3 region has 11 residues.

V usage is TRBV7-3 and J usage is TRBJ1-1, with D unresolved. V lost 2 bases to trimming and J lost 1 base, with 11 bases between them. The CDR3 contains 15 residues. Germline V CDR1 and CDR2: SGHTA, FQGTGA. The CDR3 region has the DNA TGTGCCAGCAGCTTATTAGGCGGGGAGAACACTGAAGCTTTCTTT. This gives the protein CASSLLGGENTEAFF.

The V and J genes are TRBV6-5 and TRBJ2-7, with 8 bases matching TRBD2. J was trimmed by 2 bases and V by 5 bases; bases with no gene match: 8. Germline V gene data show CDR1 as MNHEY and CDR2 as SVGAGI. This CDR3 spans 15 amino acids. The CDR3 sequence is CASSLLAGPTYEQYF. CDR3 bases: TGTGCCAGCAGTCTCTTAGCGGGGCCTACCTACGAGCAGTACTTC.

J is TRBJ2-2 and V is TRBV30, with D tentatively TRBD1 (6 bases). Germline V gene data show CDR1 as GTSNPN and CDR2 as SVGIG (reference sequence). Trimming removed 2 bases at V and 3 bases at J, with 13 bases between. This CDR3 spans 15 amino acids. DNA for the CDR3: TGTGCCTGGAGTAGGATGGACAGTGACACCGGGGAGCTGTTTTTT. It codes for CAWSRMDSDTGELFF.

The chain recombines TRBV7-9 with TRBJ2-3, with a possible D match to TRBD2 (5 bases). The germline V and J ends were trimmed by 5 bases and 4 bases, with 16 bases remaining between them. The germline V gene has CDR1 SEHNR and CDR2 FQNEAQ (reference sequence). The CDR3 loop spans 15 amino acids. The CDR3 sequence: CASSQDGKGPDTQYF. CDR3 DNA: TGTGCCAGCAGCCAGGACGGGAAGGGCCCAGATACGCAGTATTTT.

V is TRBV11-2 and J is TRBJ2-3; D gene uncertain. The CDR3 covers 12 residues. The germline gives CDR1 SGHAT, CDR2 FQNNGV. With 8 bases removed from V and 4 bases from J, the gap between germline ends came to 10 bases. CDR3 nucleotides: TGTGCCAGCCAACGGTCATCAGATACGCAGTATTTT. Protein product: CASQRSSDTQYF.

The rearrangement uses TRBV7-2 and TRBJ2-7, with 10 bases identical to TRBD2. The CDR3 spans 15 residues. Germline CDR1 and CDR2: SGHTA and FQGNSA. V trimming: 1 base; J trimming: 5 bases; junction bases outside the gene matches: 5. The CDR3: CASSLGGTSANEQYF. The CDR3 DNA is TGTGCCAGCAGCTTAGGAGGGACTAGCGCCAACGAGCAGTACTTC. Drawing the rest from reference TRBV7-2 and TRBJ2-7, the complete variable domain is GAGVSQSPSNKVTEKGKDVELRCDPISGHTALYWYRQSLGQGLEFLIYFQGNSAPDKSGLPSDRFSAERTGGSVSTLTIQRTQQEDSAVYLCASSLGGTSANEQYFGPGTRLTVT.

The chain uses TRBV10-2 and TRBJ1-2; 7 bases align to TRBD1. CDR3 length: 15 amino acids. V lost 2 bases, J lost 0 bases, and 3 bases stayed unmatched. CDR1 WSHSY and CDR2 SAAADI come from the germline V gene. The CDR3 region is CASSETGATNYGYTF. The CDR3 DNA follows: TGCGCCAGCAGTGAGACAGGGGCAACTAACTATGGCTACACCTTC.

The chain's CDR3 is CATRTSGGAGELFF. In DNA form, the CDR3 reads TGTGCCACTAGGACTAGCGGGGGGGCCGGGGAGCTGTTTTTT. The V gene is TRBV7-2, the J gene TRBJ2-2; TRBD2 agrees at 15 bases. V lost 10 bases to trimming and J lost 6 bases; unmatched junction nucleotides: 3. Germline CDR1 is SGHTA and CDR2 is FQGNSA. CDR3 length: 14 amino acids. The full variable domain, rest sourced from reference TRBV7-2 and TRBJ2-2, is GAGVSQSPSNKVTEKGKDVELRCDPISGHTALYWYRQSLGQGLEFLIYFQGNSAPDKSGLPSDRFSAERTGGSVSTLTIQRTQQEDSAVYLCATRTSGGAGELFFGEGSRLTVL.

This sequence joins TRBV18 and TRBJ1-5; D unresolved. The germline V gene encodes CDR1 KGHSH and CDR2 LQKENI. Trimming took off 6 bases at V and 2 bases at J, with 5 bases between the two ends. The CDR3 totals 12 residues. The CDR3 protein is CASSEGNQPQHF. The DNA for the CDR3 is TGTGCCAGCTCCGAGGGCAATCAGCCCCAGCATTTT.

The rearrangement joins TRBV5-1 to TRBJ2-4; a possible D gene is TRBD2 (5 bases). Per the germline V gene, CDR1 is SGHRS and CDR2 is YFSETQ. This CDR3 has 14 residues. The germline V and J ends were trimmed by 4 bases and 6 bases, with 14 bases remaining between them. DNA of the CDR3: TGCGCCAGCAGCGCCGCAGGAGAGGGAAACATTCAGTACTTC. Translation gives CASSAAGEGNIQYF.

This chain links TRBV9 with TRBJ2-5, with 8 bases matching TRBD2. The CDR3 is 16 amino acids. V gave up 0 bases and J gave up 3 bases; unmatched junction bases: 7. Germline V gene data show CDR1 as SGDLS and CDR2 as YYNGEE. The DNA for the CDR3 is TGTGCCAGCAGCGTAGGTCGGGAGGGACAAGAAGAGACCCAGTACTTC. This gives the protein CASSVGREGQEETQYF.

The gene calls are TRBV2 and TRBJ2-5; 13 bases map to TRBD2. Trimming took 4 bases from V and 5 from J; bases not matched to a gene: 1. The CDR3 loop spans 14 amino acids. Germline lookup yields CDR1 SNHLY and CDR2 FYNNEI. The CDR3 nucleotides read TGTGCCAGCAGTGGACTAGCGGGGGGTGAGACCCAGTACTTC. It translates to CASSGLAGGETQYF.

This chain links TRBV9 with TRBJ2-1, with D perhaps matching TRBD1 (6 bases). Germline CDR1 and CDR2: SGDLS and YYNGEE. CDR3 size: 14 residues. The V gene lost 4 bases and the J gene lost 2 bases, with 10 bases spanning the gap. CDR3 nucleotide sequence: TGTGCCAGCAGCCCCAAGGGGGCCTACAATGAGCAGTTCTTC. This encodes CASSPKGAYNEQFF.

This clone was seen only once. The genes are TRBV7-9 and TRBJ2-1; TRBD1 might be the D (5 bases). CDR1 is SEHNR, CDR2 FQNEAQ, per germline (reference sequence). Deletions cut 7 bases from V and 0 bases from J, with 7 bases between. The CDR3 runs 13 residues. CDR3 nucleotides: TGTGCCAGCAACAGGCTCTCCTACAATGAGCAGTTCTTC. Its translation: CASNRLSYNEQFF.

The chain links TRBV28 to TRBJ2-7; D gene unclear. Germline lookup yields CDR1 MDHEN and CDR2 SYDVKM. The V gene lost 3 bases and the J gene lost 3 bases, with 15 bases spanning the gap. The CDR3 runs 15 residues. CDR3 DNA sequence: TGTGCCAGCAGTTTGGGCGCGTCCTATAACTACGAGCAGTACTTC. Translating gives CASSLGASYNYEQYF.

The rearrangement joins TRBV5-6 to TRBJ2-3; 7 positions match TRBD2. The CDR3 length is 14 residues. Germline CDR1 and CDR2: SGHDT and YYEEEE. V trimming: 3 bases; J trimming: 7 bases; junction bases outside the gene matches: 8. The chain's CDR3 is CASSSQRGPYTQYF. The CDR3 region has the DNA TGTGCCAGCAGCTCCCAGCGGGGACCTTATACGCAGTATTTT.

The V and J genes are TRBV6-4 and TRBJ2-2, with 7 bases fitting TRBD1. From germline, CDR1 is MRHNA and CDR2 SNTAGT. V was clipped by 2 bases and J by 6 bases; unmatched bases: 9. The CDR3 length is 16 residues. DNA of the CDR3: TGTGCCAGCAGTGACACCGACAGGGTTTCGGCCGGGGAGCTGTTTTTT. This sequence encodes CASSDTDRVSAGELFF.

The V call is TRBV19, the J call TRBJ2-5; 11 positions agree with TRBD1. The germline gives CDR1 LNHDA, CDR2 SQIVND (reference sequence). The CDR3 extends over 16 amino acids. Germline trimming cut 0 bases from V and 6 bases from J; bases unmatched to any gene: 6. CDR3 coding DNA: TGTGCCAGTAGTATAGAGAGGACAGGGGGCAAGAAGACCCAGTACTTC. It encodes CASSIERTGGKKTQYF.